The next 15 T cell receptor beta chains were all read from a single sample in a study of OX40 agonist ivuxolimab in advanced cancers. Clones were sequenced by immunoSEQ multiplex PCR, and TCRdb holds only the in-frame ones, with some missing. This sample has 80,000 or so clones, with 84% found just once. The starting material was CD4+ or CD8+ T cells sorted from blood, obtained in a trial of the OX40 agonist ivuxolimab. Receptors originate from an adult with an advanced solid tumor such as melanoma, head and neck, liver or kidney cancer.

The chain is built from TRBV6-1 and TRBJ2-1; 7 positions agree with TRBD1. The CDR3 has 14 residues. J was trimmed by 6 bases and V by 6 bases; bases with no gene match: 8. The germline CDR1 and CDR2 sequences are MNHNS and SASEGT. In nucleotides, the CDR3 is TGTGCCAGCAGCGAGTACAGGGGTAGCAATGAGCAGTTCTTC. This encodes CASSEYRGSNEQFF.

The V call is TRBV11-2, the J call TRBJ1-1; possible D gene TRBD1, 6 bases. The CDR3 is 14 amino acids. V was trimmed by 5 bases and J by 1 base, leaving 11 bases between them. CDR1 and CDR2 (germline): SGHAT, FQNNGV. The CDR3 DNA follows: TGTGCCAGCAGCCCAGGGGCAGCGAACACTGAAGCTTTCTTT. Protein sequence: CASSPGAANTEAFF.

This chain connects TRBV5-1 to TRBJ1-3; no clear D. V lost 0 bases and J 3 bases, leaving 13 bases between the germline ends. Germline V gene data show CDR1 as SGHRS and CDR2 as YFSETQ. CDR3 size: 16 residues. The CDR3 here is CASSLEGPAYGNTIYF. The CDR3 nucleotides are TGCGCCAGCAGCTTGGAAGGGCCCGCCTATGGAAACACCATATATTTT.

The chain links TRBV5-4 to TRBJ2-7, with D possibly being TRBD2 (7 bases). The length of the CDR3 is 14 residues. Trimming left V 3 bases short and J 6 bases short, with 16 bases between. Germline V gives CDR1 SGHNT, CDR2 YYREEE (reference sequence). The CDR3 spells CASSSGGTGPEQYF. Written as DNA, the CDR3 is TGTGCCAGCAGCTCGGGAGGTACAGGGCCCGAGCAGTACTTC.

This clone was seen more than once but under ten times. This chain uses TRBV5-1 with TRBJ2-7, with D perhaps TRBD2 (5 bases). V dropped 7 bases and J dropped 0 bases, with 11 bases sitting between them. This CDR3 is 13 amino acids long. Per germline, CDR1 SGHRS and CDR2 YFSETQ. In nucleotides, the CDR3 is TGCGCCAGCGGGCCTGCGGGCTCCTACGAGCAGTACTTC. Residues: CASGPAGSYEQYF.

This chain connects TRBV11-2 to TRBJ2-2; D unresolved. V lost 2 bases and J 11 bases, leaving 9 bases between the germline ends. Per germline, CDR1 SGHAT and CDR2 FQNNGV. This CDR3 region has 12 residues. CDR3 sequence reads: CASSLNRAELFF. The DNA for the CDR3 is TGTGCCAGCAGCTTAAACCGCGCAGAGCTGTTTTTT.

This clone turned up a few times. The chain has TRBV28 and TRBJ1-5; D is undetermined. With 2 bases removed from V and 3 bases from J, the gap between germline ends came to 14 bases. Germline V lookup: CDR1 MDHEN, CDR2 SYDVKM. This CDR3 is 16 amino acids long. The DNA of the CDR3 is TGTGCCAGCAGTTTAATCTCGGCAGGATTCAATCAGCCCCAGCATTTT. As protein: CASSLISAGFNQPQHF.

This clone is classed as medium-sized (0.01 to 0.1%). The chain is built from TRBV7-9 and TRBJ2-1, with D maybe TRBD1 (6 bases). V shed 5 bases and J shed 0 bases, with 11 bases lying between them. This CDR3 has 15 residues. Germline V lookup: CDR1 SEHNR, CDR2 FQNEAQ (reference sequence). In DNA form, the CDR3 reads TGTGCCAGCAGCACAGGGTGGAGCTCCTACAATGAGCAGTTCTTC. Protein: CASSTGWSSYNEQFF.

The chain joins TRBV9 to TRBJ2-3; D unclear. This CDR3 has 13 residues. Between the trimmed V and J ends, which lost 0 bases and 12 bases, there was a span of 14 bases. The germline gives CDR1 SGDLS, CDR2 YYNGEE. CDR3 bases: TGTGCCAGCAGCGTAGCCGGCAGAGACTTACAGTATTTT. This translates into CASSVAGRDLQYF.

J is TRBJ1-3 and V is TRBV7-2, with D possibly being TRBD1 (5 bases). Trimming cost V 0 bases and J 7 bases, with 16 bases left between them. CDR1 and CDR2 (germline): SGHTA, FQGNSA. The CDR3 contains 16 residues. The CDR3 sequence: CASSLATGTRGNTIYF. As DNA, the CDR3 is TGTGCCAGCAGCTTAGCTACAGGCACCCGAGGGAACACCATATATTTT.

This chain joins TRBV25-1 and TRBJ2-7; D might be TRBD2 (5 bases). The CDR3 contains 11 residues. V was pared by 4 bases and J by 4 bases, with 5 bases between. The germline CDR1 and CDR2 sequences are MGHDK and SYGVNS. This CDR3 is CASSAGYEQYF. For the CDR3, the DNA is TGTGCCAGCAGTGCGGGGTACGAGCAGTACTTC.

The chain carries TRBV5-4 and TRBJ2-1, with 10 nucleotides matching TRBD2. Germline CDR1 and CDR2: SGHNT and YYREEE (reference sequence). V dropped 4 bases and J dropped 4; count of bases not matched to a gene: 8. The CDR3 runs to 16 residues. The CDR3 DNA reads TGTGCCAGCAGCCCTCCTAGCGGGAGTTTTTACAATGAGCAGTTCTTC. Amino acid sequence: CASSPPSGSFYNEQFF.

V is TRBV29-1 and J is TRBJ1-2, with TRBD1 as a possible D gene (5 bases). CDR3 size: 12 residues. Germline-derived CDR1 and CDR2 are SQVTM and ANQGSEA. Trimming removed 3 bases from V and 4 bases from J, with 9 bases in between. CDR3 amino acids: CSVDQGTYGYTF. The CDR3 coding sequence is TGCAGCGTTGACCAAGGGACCTATGGCTACACCTTC.

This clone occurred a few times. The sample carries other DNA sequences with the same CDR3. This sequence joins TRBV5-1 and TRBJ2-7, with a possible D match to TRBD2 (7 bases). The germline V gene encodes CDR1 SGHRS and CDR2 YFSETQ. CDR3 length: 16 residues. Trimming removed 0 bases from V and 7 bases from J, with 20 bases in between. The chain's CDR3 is CASSLVGGRVPEEQYF. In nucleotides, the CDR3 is TGCGCCAGCAGCTTGGTAGGGGGGAGGGTTCCGGAGGAGCAGTACTTC.

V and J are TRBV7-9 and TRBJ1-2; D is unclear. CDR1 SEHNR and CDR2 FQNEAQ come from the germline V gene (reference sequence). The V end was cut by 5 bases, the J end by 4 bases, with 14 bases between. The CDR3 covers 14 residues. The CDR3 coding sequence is TGTGCCAGCAGCGATCCAGGCGGGAGCTATGGCTACACCTTC. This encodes CASSDPGGSYGYTF.